Listed below are T cell receptor beta chains from one sample, sequenced in a study of blood T cell repertoires in COVID-19. This table comes from immunoSEQ multiplex PCR, and its TCRdb copy is limited to in-frame clones, with some not included. Of roughly 250,000 clones in the sample, approximately 83% were seen once. Sequencing was done on a sample of peripheral blood. Receptors originate from a woman aged 45-59 years with acute or convalescent COVID-19. CDR3s include the opening cysteine and the closing phenylalanine or tryptophan. The order of the fields is clone size, D gene, V gene, J gene, CDR3 DNA, CDR3 protein. The D gene is left open where the match is weak. Size tells how often a clone was seen (once, few, many) or the class of an expanded clone, and some rows leave it out.

>-|-|TRBV27|TRBJ1-2
TGTGCCAGCTCCACCCGCAGGGAAGAACGGTATGGCTACACCTTC
CASSTRREERYGYTF
>-|-|TRBV18|TRBJ2-5
TGTGCCAGCTCACCACCCCCAAAAGAGACCCAGTACTTC
CASSPPPKETQYF
>-|-|TRBV15|TRBJ2-7
TGTGCCACCAGCAGAGATACCCAGTACGAACAGTACTTC
CATSRDTQYEQYF
>-|TRBD1|TRBV6-1|TRBJ1-1
TGTGCCAGCAGTGAAATAAGAGGGCAGGGGGCTGCTGAAGCTTTCTTT
CASSEIRGQGAAEAFF
>-|TRBD2|TRBV3-1/TRBV3-2|TRBJ2-3
TGTGCCAGCAGCCAAGTTTCTGGACTAGCGGGAATTCTCACAGATACGCAGTATTTT
CASSQVSGLAGILTDTQYF
>-|TRBD2|TRBV7-3|TRBJ2-1
TGTGCCAGCAGCAAAGTTATAGCGGGGTACAATGAGCAGTTCTTC
CASSKVIAGYNEQFF
>-|-|TRBV11-2|TRBJ1-6
TGTGCCAGCAGGCCAGGCCTTGGGGGGTCACCCCTCCACTTT
CASRPGLGGSPLHF
>-|-|TRBV19|TRBJ1-2
TGTGCCAGTAGTATAGACTTTCTCTCCTATGGCTACACCTTC
CASSIDFLSYGYTF
>once|-|TRBV2|TRBJ1-1
TGTGCCAGCGCCCCGACAGCGAACACTGAAGCTTTCTTT
CASAPTANTEAFF
>-|-|TRBV10-3|TRBJ2-3
TGTGCCATCAGTGAGTTTAATAGCTTTACAGATACGCAGTATTTT
CAISEFNSFTDTQYF
>-|-|TRBV13|TRBJ1-4
TGTGCCAGCAGCTTCCGGGGTTGGGCAACTAATGAAAAACTGTTTTTT
CASSFRGWATNEKLFF
>-|-|TRBV18|TRBJ1-1
TGTGCCAGCTCACCGGGACGGGGGAGGGACACTGAAGCTTTCTTT
CASSPGRGRDTEAFF
>-|TRBD2|TRBV7-6|TRBJ2-1
TGTGCCAGCAGCTTAGTTGAGAGCGGGACTGACAATGAGCAGTTCTTC
CASSLVESGTDNEQFF
>-|TRBD2|TRBV4-2|TRBJ2-3
TGTGCCAGCAGCGGAGGACTAGCTAGCACAGATACGCAGTATTTT
CASSGGLASTDTQYF
>few|-|TRBV28|TRBJ1-1
TGTGCCAGCACCTGGGGCGGCACTGAAGCTTTCTTT
CASTWGGTEAFF
>-|-|TRBV2|TRBJ1-6
TGTGCCAGCAGTACAAGACAGGATTCACCCCTCCACTTT
CASSTRQDSPLHF
>-|-|TRBV15|TRBJ1-2
TGTGCCACCAGCAGAGGGACAGCTTCCCCGGGGTACTATGGCTACACCTTC
CATSRGTASPGYYGYTF
>-|-|TRBV29-1|TRBJ2-7
TGCAGCGTTGAAGATCTACGACTGAAATCGACCTACGAGCAGTACTTC
CSVEDLRLKSTYEQYF
>-|TRBD1|TRBV6-5|TRBJ1-4
TGTGCCAGCAGACAGGGGAGTGGGGTTGAAAAACTGTTTTTT
CASRQGSGVEKLFF
>-|TRBD1|TRBV6-6|TRBJ1-2
TGTGCCAGCAGAATCTCAGACAGGGCTACTTACTATGGCTACACCTTC
CASRISDRATYYGYTF
>once|-|TRBV5-1|TRBJ2-5
TGCGCCAGCAGCGATCTCCTCGTGGGGGCCGTGACCCAGTACTTC
CASSDLLVGAVTQYF
>-|-|TRBV6-2/TRBV6-3|TRBJ1-1
TGTGCCAGCAGTTACTCGGGAGGGAAGGGAACTGAAGCTTTCTTT
CASSYSGGKGTEAFF
>-|TRBD2|TRBV5-1|TRBJ2-7
TGCGCCAGCAGCTTGCGGCTAGCGGGAGGCGAGCAGTACTTC
CASSLRLAGGEQYF
>-|-|TRBV28|TRBJ2-2
TGTGCCAGCAGTCTGAACACCGGGGAGCTGTTTTTT
CASSLNTGELFF
>-|-|TRBV6-2/TRBV6-3|TRBJ2-2
TGTGCCAGCAGTTACGAGGGAGACCCGACGTACACCGGGGAGCTGTTTTTT
CASSYEGDPTYTGELFF
>-|-|TRBV28|TRBJ2-5
TGTGCCAGCAGTTCACAGCTGTTCCAAGAGACCCAGTACTTC
CASSSQLFQETQYF
>once|TRBD2|TRBV30|TRBJ2-3
TGTGCCTGGGGCGCTTCGGGAGGCGCCCAGGGCACAGATACGCAGTATTTT
CAWGASGGAQGTDTQYF
>-|-|TRBV6-5|TRBJ1-5
TGTGCCAGCAGGACACAACAGAATAGCAATCAGCCCCAGCATTTT
CASRTQQNSNQPQHF
>-|TRBD2|TRBV28|TRBJ2-7
TGTGCCAGCAGCCCCCGGGGGGGTTCTTCCTACGAGCAGTACTTC
CASSPRGGSSYEQYF
>-|-|TRBV6-5|TRBJ1-3
TGTGCCAGCAGTTCTCAACAAGTCTCTGGAAACACCATATATTTT
CASSSQQVSGNTIYF
>-|TRBD1|TRBV6-6|TRBJ2-7
TGTGCCAGCAGTTATCGACAGGGGGCCCCCTACGAGCAGTACTTC
CASSYRQGAPYEQYF
>-|TRBD1|TRBV27|TRBJ1-5
TGTGCCAGCGGAGACAGGGGACCCAATCAGCCCCAGCATTTT
CASGDRGPNQPQHF
>-|TRBD2|TRBV18|TRBJ2-5
TGTGCCAGCTCACCAGAGACTAGCAGCACTGAGACCCAGTACTTC
CASSPETSSTETQYF
>-|-|TRBV15|TRBJ2-1
TGTGCCACCCGTCCCAGGGGAAGGAATGAGCAGTTCTTC
CATRPRGRNEQFF
>-|TRBD1|TRBV19|TRBJ1-5
TGTGCCAGTAGCCGGGGACAGGGGTCTAATCAGCCCCAGCATTTT
CASSRGQGSNQPQHF
>-|TRBD1|TRBV7-8|TRBJ2-7
TGTGCCAGCAGCTTGACCCCAGGGGGCAAGGGCGAGCAGTACTTC
CASSLTPGGKGEQYF
>-|TRBD2|TRBV6-2/TRBV6-3|TRBJ2-4
TGTGCCAGCAGTTACAGTAGCGGGGGTTGGTCGAACATTCAGTACTTC
CASSYSSGGWSNIQYF
>-|-|TRBV2|TRBJ2-1
TGTGCCAGTTGGTCGGACGGGATCGACAATGAGCAGTTCTTC
CASWSDGIDNEQFF
>-|-|TRBV30|TRBJ1-6
TGTGCCTGGAGTGGAACGGGGAGAGATTCACCCCTCCACTTT
CAWSGTGRDSPLHF
>-|-|TRBV27|TRBJ2-3
TGTGCCAGCAGCCTAGACGGGAATCCAGATACGCAGTATTTT
CASSLDGNPDTQYF
>-|-|TRBV7-6|TRBJ1-1
TGTGCCAGCAGCTTAGGGGCAGGGAACACTGAAGCTTTCTTT
CASSLGAGNTEAFF
>-|TRBD1|TRBV4-1|TRBJ1-1
TGCGCCAGCAGCCTCGGGGCAGGGGGTTACACTGAAGCTTTCTTT
CASSLGAGGYTEAFF
>-|TRBD2|TRBV28|TRBJ2-2
TGTGCCAGCGGGCGACTAGCGGGAGGGACCACCGGGGAGCTGTTTTTT
CASGRLAGGTTGELFF
>-|-|TRBV3-1/TRBV3-2|TRBJ2-5
TGTGCCAGCAGCCCCCCGCGGGCCCGACTACGGGAGACCCAGTACTTC
CASSPPRARLRETQYF
>-|-|TRBV20-1|TRBJ2-3
TGCAGTGCTAGTCTCTATGGCGGAGGAGGTACAGATACGCAGTATTTT
CSASLYGGGGTDTQYF
>-|-|TRBV30|TRBJ2-7
TGTGCCTGGAGTGTACAGTGGAGGGGAAGGGACGAGCAGTACTTC
CAWSVQWRGRDEQYF
>-|-|TRBV27|TRBJ1-4
TGTGCCAGCAGTTTACAAGGACAATCAAAACTGTTTTTT
CASSLQGQSKLFF
>-|-|TRBV5-6|TRBJ1-1
TGTGCCAGCAGCAGGCGGGGGAACACTGAAGCTTTCTTT
CASSRRGNTEAFF
>-|TRBD1|TRBV4-1|TRBJ2-7
TGCGCCAGCAGCCAAGGCCGAATTCCCCGGGACAGAGTATCCTACGAGCAGTACTTC
CASSQGRIPRDRVSYEQYF
>once|-|TRBV2|TRBJ2-5
TGTGCCAGCAGCGGCTTGTCCGGCGGGGAGACCCAGTACTTC
CASSGLSGGETQYF
>-|TRBD1|TRBV7-3|TRBJ2-5
TGTGCCAGCAGCCGAATGGGACAGGGTGGAGAGACCCAGTACTTC
CASSRMGQGGETQYF
>few|TRBD2|TRBV6-6|TRBJ2-5
TGTGCCAGCAGAGGATCTCTAGCGGGAGTTGAGACCCAGTACTTC
CASRGSLAGVETQYF
>-|-|TRBV9|TRBJ1-2
TGTGCCAGCAGCGCCGAGACTGTTAATGGCTACACCTTC
CASSAETVNGYTF
>-|TRBD2|TRBV5-4|TRBJ2-3
TGTGCCAGCAGGCCCACGGGCGGGAGGGCCGGCACAGATACGCAGTATTTT
CASRPTGGRAGTDTQYF